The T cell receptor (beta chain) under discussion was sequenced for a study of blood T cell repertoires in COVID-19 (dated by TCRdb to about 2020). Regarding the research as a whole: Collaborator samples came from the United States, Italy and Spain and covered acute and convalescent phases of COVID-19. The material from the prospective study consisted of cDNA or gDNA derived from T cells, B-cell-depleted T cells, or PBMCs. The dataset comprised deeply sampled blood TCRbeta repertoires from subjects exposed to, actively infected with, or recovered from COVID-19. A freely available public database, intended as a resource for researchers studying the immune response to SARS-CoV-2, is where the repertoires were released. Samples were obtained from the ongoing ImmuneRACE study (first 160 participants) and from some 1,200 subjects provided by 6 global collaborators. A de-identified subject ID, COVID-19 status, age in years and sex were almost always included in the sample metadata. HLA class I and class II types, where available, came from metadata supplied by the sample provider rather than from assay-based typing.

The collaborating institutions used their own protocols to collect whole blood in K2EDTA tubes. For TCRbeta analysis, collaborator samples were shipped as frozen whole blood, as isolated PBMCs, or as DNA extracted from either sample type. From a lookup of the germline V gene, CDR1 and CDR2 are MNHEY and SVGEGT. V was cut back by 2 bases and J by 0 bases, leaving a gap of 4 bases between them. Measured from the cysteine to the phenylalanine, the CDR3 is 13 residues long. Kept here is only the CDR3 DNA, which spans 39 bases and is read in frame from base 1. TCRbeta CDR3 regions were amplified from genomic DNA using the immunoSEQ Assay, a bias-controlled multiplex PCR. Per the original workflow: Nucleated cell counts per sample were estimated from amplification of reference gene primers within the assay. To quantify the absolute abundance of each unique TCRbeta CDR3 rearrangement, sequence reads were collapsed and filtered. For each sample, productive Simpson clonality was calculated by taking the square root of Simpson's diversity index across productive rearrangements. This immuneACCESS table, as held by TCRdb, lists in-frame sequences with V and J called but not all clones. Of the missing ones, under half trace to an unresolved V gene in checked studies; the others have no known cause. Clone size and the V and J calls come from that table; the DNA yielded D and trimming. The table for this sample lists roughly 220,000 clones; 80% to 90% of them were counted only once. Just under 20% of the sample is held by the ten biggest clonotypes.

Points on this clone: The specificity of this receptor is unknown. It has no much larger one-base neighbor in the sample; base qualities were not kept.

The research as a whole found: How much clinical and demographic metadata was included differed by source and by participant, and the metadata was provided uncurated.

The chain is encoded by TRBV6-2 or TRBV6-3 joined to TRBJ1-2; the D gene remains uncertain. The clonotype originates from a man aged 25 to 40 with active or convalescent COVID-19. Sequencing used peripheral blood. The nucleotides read TGTGCCAGCAGTTACCGGGCTAACTATGGCTACACCTTC. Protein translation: CASSYRANYGYTF.